This T cell receptor (beta chain) was recovered during a study of blood T cells in healthy people across ages (dated by TCRdb to between 2014 and 2017). In the study overall: In model experiments, roughly one uniquely barcoded TCR beta cDNA molecule per two T cells was captured by template switching. Age-related changes in TCR beta repertoire diversity were measured in the study by deep sequencing normalized with unique cDNA molecular identifiers. Four age groups were formed from the donors: young (average approximately 15 years), middle-aged (just under 40), aged (approximately 60) and long-lived (approximately 80). For two donors (one aged 18 to 29 and one aged 80 or older), the study analyzed two additional independent replicas of 1 million unique cDNA reads from the same blood draw. General conclusions and limits of the study: Estimates of total diversity based on one million sequenced T cells were considered lower bounds and underestimates. Conclusive comparison of naive and antigen-experienced compartments was prevented by the profiling of bulk unsorted PBMCs. A strong correlation was found between observed TCR beta diversity and the percentage of naive T cells measured by flow cytometry. The long-lived group showed more naive CD4+ T cells, fewer expanded clones and increased TCR diversity than the aged group, suggesting age selection. Because the CMV infection status of the donors was unknown, age-related changes in expanded clonotypes may potentially have been confounded. As age increased, observed TCR beta diversity per million T cells dropped in a roughly linear way, and a significant reduction was already evident by age around 41.

From the germline V gene, CDR1 is MDHEN and CDR2 is SYDVKM. V is pruned by 0 bases and J by 5 bases, leaving 5 bases of the junction without a gene match. The CDR3 sequence holds 16 residues, the cysteine and phenylalanine included. Of all the DNA, just the CDR3 is kept, 48 bases in frame from base 1. The donors were roughly 38 Caucasian individuals from Russia, aged 6 to 90 years, who were systemically healthy. Approximately 9.3 milliliters of peripheral blood were collected from each donor into EDTA-treated Vacutainer tubes. Ficoll-Paque density-gradient centrifugation was used to isolate PBMCs, with at least 6.5 million obtained per sample. Trizol reagent was used to extract total RNA from the PBMCs, yielding at least 5.5 micrograms per sample. Naive CD45RAhigh/CD27high T cell percentages were measured by flow cytometry on a PBMC aliquot from every donor. The table lists this clonotype with a few counts. Its antigen is not yet known. It has no much larger one-base neighbor in the sample; base qualities were not kept.

Libraries were constructed by 5' RACE. TCRdb shows the sequencer as Illumina HiSeq 2500. The second PCR ran for about 7 to 11 cycles and used a J-beta primer mix along with a sample-barcoded 5' primer. A unique molecular identifier was introduced onto each TCR beta cDNA molecule by a template-switch 5' adaptor carrying 12 random nucleotides. Each sample yielded at least 2.5 million CDR3-containing paired-end reads. All of the RNA was converted into first-strand cDNA using the Mint cDNA synthesis kit, with a TRBC-specific oligonucleotide serving as the primer. All cDNA was treated with uracil-DNA glycosylase and then went through a first 18-cycle PCR with the universal primers M1SS and BC2_uni_R. The authors' pipeline ran thus. Each sample was normalized by randomly selecting 1 million high-quality reads, each carrying a distinct molecular identifier. Reads with shared molecular identifiers were discarded instead of being binned into consensus sequences. CDR3 identification, clonotype clustering and error correction used MiTCR with a Q25 quality threshold and the strictest error-elimination algorithm. Lower-bound total TCR beta diversity was estimated with a nonparametric unseen species model using Euler transformation. The public sequencing data were trimmed at Q25 with fastp and processed into clonotypes with MiXCR by TCRdb, which kept only in-frame beta chains. Rows are combined by CDR3 protein, so each entry shows the most common genes and DNA. The V and J calls come from TCRdb's annotation, not from the publication. The sample profile shows roughly 550,000 distinct CDR3 sequences; under 30% of them were found once. The ten largest clonotypes hold just under 9% of the sample.

This same sample was also part of a study on T cells of mothers and their children. That second publication adds: The donors were nine systemically healthy Caucasian individuals, made up of three mothers and their six children. cDNA synthesis used all of the extracted RNA, with about 1.5 ug of RNA in each 15 ul reaction. In the second PCR, the M1S primer added sample barcodes and 2-4 random nucleotides. Over 8.5 million TCR beta CDR3 reads were obtained for each mother, and some 3.1 million reads were obtained for each child. TCR recombination output is similarly shaped by thymic selection in related and unrelated pairs, with a minor effect exerted by inherited differences. Related mother-child pairs always showed normalized repertoire overlap that was slightly higher than in unrelated mother-child pairs, though the difference was never significant. No persistent microchimeric T cell clones were detected, at a sensitivity of around 97 clones per million clonotypes. In the study, deep NGS was used to compare the TCR beta repertoires of mothers and children, and features distinguishing related mother-child pairs from unrelated individuals were sought. On average, the children were roughly 11 +/- 4 years old, while the mothers were around 40 +/- 4 years old. After adapter ligation was performed with NEBNext reagents, the libraries were sequenced on an Illumina HiSeq 2000 with 100+100 nt paired-end reads. To avoid cross-contamination, the mother libraries and the child libraries were prepared a month apart and sequenced in separate runs. Between about 500,000 and 2,300,000 distinct TCR beta clonotypes were identified per donor. Naive TCR beta clonotypes were estimated from low-frequency clonotypes matched to each donor's FACS-determined naive share, without sorting.

What was sequenced was blood. The TCR originated in a boy aged 10-17 years in good health. The chain joins TRBV28 to TRBJ2-5; 11 middle bases align to TRBD2. DNA sequence: TGTGCCAGCAGTTTATGGACTAGCGGGGTGGTGGAGACCCAGTACTTC. Its protein product is CASSLWTSGVVETQYF.